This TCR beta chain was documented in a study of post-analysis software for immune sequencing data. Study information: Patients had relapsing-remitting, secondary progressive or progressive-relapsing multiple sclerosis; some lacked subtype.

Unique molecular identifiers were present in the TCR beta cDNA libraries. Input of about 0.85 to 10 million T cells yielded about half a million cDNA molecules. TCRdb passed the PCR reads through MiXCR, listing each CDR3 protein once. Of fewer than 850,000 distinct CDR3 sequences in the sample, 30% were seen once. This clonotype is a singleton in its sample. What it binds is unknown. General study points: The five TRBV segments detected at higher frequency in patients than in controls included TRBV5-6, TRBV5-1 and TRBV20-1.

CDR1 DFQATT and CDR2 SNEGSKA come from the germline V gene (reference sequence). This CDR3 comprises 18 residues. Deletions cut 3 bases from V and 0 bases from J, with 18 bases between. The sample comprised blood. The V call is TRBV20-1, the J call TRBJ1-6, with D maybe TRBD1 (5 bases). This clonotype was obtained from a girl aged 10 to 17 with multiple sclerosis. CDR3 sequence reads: CSARDKRGGSSYNSPLHF. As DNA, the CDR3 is TGCAGTGCTAGGGATAAACGGGGGGGGAGCTCCTATAATTCACCCCTCCACTTT.